The next 12 T cell receptor beta chains were all read from a single sample in a study of T cells in Graves' hyperthyroidism and ophthalmopathy. Using RNA transcripts as the source, TCR beta CDR3 regions were amplified. HTBI primers were the set used in a first-round RT-PCR of the TCR CDR3. Each CDR3 protein gets one entry after TCRdb re-called the multiplex PCR reads with MiXCR. This sample carries just over 550,000 distinct CDR3 sequences, under 60% of them seen once, and the ten largest clones take about 7.8%. Sequenced: peripheral blood or thyroid tissue (not recorded which). All receptors come from a woman between 18 and 29 years old with Graves' hyperthyroidism.

The J gene is TRBJ1-1, the V gene TRBV7-2; the D gene is possibly TRBD1 (5 bases). Trimming stripped 5 bases from V and 1 base from J, with 17 bases between. The V gene's germline CDR1 is SGHTA and CDR2 FQGNSA. The CDR3 sequence is 16 residues long. The DNA for the CDR3 is TGTGCCAGCAGCCCCGGTGGCTTTAGGGGGAACACTGAAGCTTTCTTT. It specifies CASSPGGFRGNTEAFF.

The chain links TRBV29-1 to TRBJ1-4; TRBD1 matches at 11 bases. CDR1 is SQVTM and CDR2 is ANQGSEA in the germline V gene. This CDR3 has 16 amino acids. J lost 7 bases, V lost 2 bases, and 9 bases had no gene match. The CDR3 sequence is CSVELIRDRGVEKLFF. In DNA, the CDR3 is TGCAGCGTTGAACTGATACGGGACAGGGGGGTTGAAAAACTGTTTTTT.

J is TRBJ2-7 and V is TRBV7-2, with D possibly being TRBD2 (6 bases). The CDR3 consists of 13 residues. Trimming removed 0 bases from V and 6 bases from J, with 9 bases in between. Per the germline V gene, CDR1 is SGHTA and CDR2 is FQGNSA. CDR3 loop: CASSLAEGGEQYF. CDR3 coding DNA: TGTGCCAGCAGCTTAGCGGAGGGCGGCGAGCAGTACTTC.

V gene TRBV29-1 combines with J gene TRBJ1-5, with D perhaps matching TRBD1 (6 bases). This CDR3 comprises 13 residues. Germline V lookup: CDR1 SQVTM, CDR2 ANQGSEA. V was shortened by 3 bases and J by 7 bases, with 13 bases between the two germline ends. CDR3 residues: CSVDQQGGQPQHF. As DNA, the CDR3 is TGCAGCGTTGATCAACAGGGTGGGCAGCCCCAGCATTTT.

As for this clonotype: A junction end diverges from the germline sequence, so it may reflect a read error. The chain uses TRBV20-1 and TRBJ1-1; TRBD1 matches 7 bases. Germline values: CDR1 DFQATT, CDR2 SNEGSKA (reference sequence). The CDR3 totals 9 residues. CDR3 loop: CSASGDRVF. The CDR3 DNA reads as TGCAGTGCCAGTGGGGACAGAGTCTTT.

The V and J genes are TRBV9 and TRBJ2-2; D is possibly TRBD2 (6 bases). CDR3 length: 16 residues. V was pared by 6 bases and J by 0 bases, with 15 bases between. Germline CDR1 reads SGDLS; CDR2 reads YYNGEE. The CDR3 DNA reads TGTGCCAGCACCGCCCCAGCGGGCGCGAACACCGGGGAGCTGTTTTTT. The encoded protein is CASTAPAGANTGELFF.

Comment on this clonotype: A read error may explain this, as a much larger clone is one base away. The V gene is TRBV7-6, the J gene TRBJ1-5; perhaps TRBD1 as D (5 bases). The CDR3 totals 15 residues. The V end was cut by 2 bases, the J end by 2 bases, with 10 bases between. Germline V gene sequence: CDR1 SGHVS, CDR2 FNYEAQ. Here the CDR3 DNA reads TGTGCCAGCAGCTTATTAGGGGTGCGCAATCAGCCCCAGCATTTT. The encoded protein is CASSLLGVRNQPQHF.

The chain employs TRBV20-1 and TRBJ1-5, with a tentative D call TRBD1 (5 bases). Trimming stripped 1 base from V and 7 bases from J, with 14 bases between. Germline CDR1 DFQATT, CDR2 SNEGSKA (reference sequence). This CDR3 has 14 amino acids. The CDR3 DNA reads as TGCAGTGCTAGAGTAGGGCAGGGAGGGCAGCCCCAGCATTTT. As protein: CSARVGQGGQPQHF.

This clonotype was counted between two and nine times. The V call is TRBV7-2, the J call TRBJ1-2; 9 bases are a match to TRBD1. V lost 2 bases and J lost 4; bases outside the gene matches: 11. The germline V gene encodes CDR1 SGHTA and CDR2 FQGNSA. The CDR3 has 17 amino acids. CDR3 bases: TGTGCCAGCAGCTTAACGAGTAACGGGACAGGGACCTATGGCTACACCTTC. It translates to CASSLTSNGTGTYGYTF.

The chain recombines TRBV5-1 with TRBJ2-7; TRBD2 aligns across 12 bases. V was clipped by 4 bases and J by 3 bases; unmatched bases: 11. The CDR3 totals 17 residues. Germline lookup yields CDR1 SGHRS and CDR2 YFSETQ. CDR3 protein: CASSATSGSIPLYEQYF. CDR3 DNA: TGCGCCAGCAGCGCGACTAGCGGGAGTATCCCCCTCTACGAGCAGTACTTC.

The CDR3: CASWTGGLNSPLHF. CDR3 nucleotides: TGTGCCAGCTGGACAGGGGGGTTGAATTCACCCCTCCACTTT. The V call is TRBV25-1, the J call TRBJ1-6; 10 bases agree with TRBD1. The CDR3 totals 14 residues. Germline CDR1 MGHDK, CDR2 SYGVNS. The V segment lost 8 bases and the J segment 7 bases; nucleotides outside the gene matches: 5. The full variable domain, rest sourced from reference TRBV25-1 and TRBJ1-6, is EADIYQTPRYLVIGTGKKITLECSQTMGHDKMYWYQQDPGMELHLIHYSYGVNSTEKGDLSSESTVSRIRTEHFPLTLESARPSHTSQYLCASWTGGLNSPLHFGNGTRLTVT.

This clonotype was found many times. The V call is TRBV7-9, the J call TRBJ1-2; no reliable D call. V was cut by 1 base and J by 5 bases, with 11 bases left in between. Germline lookup yields CDR1 SEHNR and CDR2 FQNEAQ (reference sequence). The CDR3 extends over 14 amino acids. Written as DNA, the CDR3 is TGTGCCAGCAGCTTAGGTGACGCCGGATATGGCTACACCTTC. It encodes CASSLGDAGYGYTF.